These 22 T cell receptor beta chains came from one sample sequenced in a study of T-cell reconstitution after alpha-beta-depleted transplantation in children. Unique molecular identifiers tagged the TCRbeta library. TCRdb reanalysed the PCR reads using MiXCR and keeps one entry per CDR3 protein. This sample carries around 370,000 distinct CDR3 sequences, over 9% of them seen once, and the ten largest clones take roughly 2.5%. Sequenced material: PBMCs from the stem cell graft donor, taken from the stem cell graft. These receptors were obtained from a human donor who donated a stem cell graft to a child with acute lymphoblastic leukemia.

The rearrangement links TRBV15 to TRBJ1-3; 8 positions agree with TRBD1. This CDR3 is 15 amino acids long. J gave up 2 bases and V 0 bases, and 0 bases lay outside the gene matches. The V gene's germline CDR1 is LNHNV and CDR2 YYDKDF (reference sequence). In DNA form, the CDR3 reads TGTGCCACCAGCAGAGACAGGGGGCCTGGAAACACCATATATTTT. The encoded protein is CATSRDRGPGNTIYF.

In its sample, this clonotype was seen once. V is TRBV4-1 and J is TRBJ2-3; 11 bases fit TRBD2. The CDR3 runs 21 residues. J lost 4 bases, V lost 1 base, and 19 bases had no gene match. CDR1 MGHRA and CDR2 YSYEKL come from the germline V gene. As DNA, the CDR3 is TGCGCCAGCAGCCAAGGGGGTATAGCGGGAGGGCCGGGTCGGTGGGCAGATACGCAGTATTTT. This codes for CASSQGGIAGGPGRWADTQYF.

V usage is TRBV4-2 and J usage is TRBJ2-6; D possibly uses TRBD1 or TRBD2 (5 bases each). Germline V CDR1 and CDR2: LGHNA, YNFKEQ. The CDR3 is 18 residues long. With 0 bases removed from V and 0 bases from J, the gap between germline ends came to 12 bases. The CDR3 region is CASSQELVGTSGANVLTF. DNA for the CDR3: TGTGCCAGCAGCCAAGAGCTAGTCGGGACCTCTGGGGCCAACGTCCTGACTTTC.

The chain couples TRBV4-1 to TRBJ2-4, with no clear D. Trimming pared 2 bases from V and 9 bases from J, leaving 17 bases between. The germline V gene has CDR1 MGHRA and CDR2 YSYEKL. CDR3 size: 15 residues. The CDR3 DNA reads TGCGCCAGCAGCCAACGGGCAGACAACATCCGCATTCAGTACTTC. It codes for CASSQRADNIRIQYF.

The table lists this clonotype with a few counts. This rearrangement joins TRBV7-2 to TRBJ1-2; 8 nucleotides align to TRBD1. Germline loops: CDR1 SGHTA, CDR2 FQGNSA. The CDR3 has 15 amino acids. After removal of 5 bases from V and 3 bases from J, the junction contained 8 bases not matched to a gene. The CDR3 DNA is TGTGCCAGCAGCATCGGACAGGGCGGGTACTATGGCTACACCTTC. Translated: CASSIGQGGYYGYTF.

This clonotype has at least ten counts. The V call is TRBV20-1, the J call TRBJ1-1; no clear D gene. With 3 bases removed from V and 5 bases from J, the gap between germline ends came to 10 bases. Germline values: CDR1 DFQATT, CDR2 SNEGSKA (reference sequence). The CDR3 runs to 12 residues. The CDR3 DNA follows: TGCAGTGCTAGGGATGTGGGGACTGAAGCTTTCTTT. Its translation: CSARDVGTEAFF.

CDR3 in amino acids: CASSLATSGSEQFF. The CDR3 DNA is TGTGCCAGCAGCTTAGCGACTAGCGGGAGTGAGCAGTTCTTC. V gene TRBV7-6 combines with J gene TRBJ2-1, with 12 bases lining up with TRBD2. V trimming: 0 bases; J trimming: 9 bases; junction bases outside the gene matches: 0. The CDR3 has 14 amino acids. CDR1 is SGHVS, CDR2 FNYEAQ, per germline.

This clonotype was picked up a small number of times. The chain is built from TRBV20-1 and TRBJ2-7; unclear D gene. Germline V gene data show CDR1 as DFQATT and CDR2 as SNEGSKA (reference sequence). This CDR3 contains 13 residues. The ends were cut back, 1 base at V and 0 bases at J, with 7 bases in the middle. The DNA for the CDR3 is TGCAGTGCTAGAGTCGCAGTCTCCTACGAGCAGTACTTC. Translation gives CSARVAVSYEQYF.

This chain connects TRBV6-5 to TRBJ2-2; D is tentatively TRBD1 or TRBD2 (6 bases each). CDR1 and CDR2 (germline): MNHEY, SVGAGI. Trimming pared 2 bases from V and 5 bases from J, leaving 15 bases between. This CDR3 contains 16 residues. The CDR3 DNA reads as TGTGCCAGCAGTTACCGCCCGGGGGCCGTGACCGGGGAGCTGTTTTTT. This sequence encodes CASSYRPGAVTGELFF.

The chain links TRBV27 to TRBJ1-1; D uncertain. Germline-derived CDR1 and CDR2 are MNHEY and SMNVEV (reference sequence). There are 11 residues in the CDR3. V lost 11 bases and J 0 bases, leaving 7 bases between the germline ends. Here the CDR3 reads CAPHVNTEAFF. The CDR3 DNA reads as TGTGCCCCTCACGTGAACACTGAAGCTTTCTTT.

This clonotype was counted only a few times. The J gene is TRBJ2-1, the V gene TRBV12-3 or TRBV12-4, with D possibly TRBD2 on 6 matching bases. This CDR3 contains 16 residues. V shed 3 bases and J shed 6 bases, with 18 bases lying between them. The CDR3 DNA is TGTGCCAGCAGTTTTTGGCCGGACGGGAGAAGCAATGAGCAGTTCTTC. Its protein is CASSFWPDGRSNEQFF.

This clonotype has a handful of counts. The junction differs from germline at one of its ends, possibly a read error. CDR3 sequence (DNA): TGTGCCATCAGTGAGGGAGTACAGGGACTTTTT. Residues: CAISEGVQGLF. This sequence joins TRBV10-3 and TRBJ1-1, with D perhaps matching TRBD1 (6 bases). Germline CDR1 reads ENHRY; CDR2 reads SYGVKD. The CDR3 loop spans 11 amino acids.

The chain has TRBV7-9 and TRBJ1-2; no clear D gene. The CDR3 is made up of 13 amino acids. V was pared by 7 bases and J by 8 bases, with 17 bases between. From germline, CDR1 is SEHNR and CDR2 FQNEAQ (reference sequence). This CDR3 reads CASTLSRGEGYTF. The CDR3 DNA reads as TGTGCCAGCACCCTAAGTCGCGGAGAAGGCTACACCTTC. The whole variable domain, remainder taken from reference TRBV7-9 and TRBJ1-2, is DTGVSQNPRHKITKRGQNVTFRCDPISEHNRLYWYRQTLGQGPEFLTYFQNEAQLEKSRLLSDRFSAERPKGSFSTLEIQRTEQGDSAMYLCASTLSRGEGYTFGSGTRLTVV.

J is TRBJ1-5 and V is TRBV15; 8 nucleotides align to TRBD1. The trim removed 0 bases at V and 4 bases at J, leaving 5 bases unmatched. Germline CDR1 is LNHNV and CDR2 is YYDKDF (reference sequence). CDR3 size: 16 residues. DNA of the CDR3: TGTGCCACCAGCAGAGATGGGACAGGCCTTAATCAGCCCCAGCATTTT. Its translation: CATSRDGTGLNQPQHF.

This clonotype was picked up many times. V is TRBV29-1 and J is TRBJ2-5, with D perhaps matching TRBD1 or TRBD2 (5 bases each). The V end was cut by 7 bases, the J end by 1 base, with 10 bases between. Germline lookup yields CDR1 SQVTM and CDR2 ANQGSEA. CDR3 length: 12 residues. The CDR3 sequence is CSAGRAQETQYF. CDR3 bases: TGCAGCGCGGGGCGCGCCCAAGAGACCCAGTACTTC.

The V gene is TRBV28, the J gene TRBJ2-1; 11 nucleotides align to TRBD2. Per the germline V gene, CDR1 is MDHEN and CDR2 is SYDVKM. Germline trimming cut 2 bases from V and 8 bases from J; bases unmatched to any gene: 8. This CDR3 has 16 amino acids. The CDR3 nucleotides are TGTGCCAGCAGTTTAACGATAGCGGGAGGGGCCGATGAGCAGTTCTTC. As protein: CASSLTIAGGADEQFF.

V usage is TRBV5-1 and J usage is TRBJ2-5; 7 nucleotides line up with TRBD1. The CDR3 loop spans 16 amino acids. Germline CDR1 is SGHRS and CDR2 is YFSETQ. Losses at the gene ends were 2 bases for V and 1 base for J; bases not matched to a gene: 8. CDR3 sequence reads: CASSFTRTGAQETQYF. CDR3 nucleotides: TGCGCCAGCAGCTTTACAAGGACAGGTGCCCAAGAGACCCAGTACTTC.

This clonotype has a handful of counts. Here the CDR3 DNA reads TGTGCCAGCAGTTGGACTAGCGGGAGTGGGGTTGAGCAGTTCTTC. Translating gives CASSWTSGSGVEQFF. V and J are TRBV12-3 or TRBV12-4 and TRBJ2-1; 13 bases are a match to TRBD2. With 4 bases clipped from V and 9 bases from J, the junction kept 6 bases outside the gene matches. This CDR3 has 15 amino acids.

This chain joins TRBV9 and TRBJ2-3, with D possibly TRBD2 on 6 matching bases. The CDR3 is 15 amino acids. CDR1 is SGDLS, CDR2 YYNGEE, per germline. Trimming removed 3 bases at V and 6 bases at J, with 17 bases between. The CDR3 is CASSGTYPGGDTQYF. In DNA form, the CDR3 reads TGTGCCAGCAGCGGGACCTACCCCGGAGGGGATACGCAGTATTTT.

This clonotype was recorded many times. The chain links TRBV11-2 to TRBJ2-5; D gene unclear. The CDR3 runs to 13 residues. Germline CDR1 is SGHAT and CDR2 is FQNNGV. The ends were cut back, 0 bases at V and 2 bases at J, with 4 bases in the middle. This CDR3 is CASSLEVQETQYF. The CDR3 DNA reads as TGTGCCAGCAGCTTAGAGGTTCAAGAGACCCAGTACTTC.

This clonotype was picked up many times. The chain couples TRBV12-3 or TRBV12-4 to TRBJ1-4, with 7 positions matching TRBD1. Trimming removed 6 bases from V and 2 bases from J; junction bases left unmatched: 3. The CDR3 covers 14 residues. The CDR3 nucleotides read TGTGCCAGCAGGACAGGGATCACTAATGAAAAACTGTTTTTT. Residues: CASRTGITNEKLFF.

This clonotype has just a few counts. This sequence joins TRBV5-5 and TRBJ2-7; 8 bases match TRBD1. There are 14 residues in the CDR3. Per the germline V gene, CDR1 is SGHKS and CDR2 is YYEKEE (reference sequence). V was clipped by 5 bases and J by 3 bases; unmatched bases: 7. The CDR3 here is CASRAGGFYYEQYF. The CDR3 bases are TGTGCCAGCAGGGCAGGGGGCTTTTACTACGAGCAGTACTTC. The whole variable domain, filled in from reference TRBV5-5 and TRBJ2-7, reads DAGVTQSPTHLIKTRGQQVTLRCSPISGHKSVSWYQQVLGQGPQFIFQYYEKEERGRGNFPDRFSARQFPNYSSELNVNALLLGDSALYLCASRAGGFYYEQYFGPGTRLTVT.